This paragraph covers one TCR beta chain sequence. This clonotype was counted a few times. Its antigen remains undetermined. No much larger clonotype is one base removed from it; base qualities were not supplied. The entry originates in a study of T-cell memory formation after mild COVID-19 (dated by TCRdb to about 2021). About the study as a whole: TCR sequence clusters from the two donors were largely donor specific. The cohort was made up of two young adult volunteers, one female and one male, who were previously healthy. In two donors, T-cell clones that expanded and contracted after mild COVID-19 were followed by sequencing TCRalpha and TCRbeta repertoires longitudinally.

The CDR3, from cysteine to phenylalanine, totals 16 residues. The DNA shown is the 48-base CDR3, in frame from base 1. CDR1 MGHDK and CDR2 SYGVNS are derived from the germline V gene. Relative to germline, V is 1 base shorter and J is 4 bases shorter, with 14 bases between their ends. Sequencer: Illumina NovaSeq 6000. cDNA libraries for TCRalpha and TCRbeta were prepared by 5'RACE using constant-segment primers, with sample barcodes and unique molecular identifiers added. Trizol reagent was used to extract RNA from every sample. Library amplification was performed in two PCR steps, and a second sample barcode and Illumina TruSeq adapters were introduced in the second step. Sequencing of the libraries was done on an Illumina NovaSeq, producing 2 x 150 bp paired-end reads. The study's own analysis went as follows. Demultiplexing of reads and collapsing into UMI-guided consensus sequences were performed with migec v1.2.7. With mixcr v2.1.11, UMI consensuses were aligned to TRA and TRB V and J templates and assembled into clonotypes. Clonotypes were classified as expanded or contracted when called significant by both edgeR and NoisET, with noise models trained on biological replicates. edgeR calls used a false discovery rate-adjusted p below 0.01 and a log2 fold-change threshold of 1. As an exploratory analysis of dynamics, max-normalized trajectories of the 1000 most abundant clonotypes were examined by PCA with hierarchical clustering. Each responding clone was given a CD4 or CD8 phenotype based on the CD4+ and CD8+ repertoires, which had been sequenced separately. The raw public reads went through TCRdb reprocessing: fastp at Q25, MiXCR clone calling, in-frame beta chains kept. Rows matching on CDR3 protein sequence are summarized as one entry with the most common DNA and genes. The V and J calls were determined by TCRdb, not by the authors. The sample includes 550,000 to 650,000 distinct CDR3 sequences, with roughly 17% observed a single time. Together, the top ten hold roughly 7.8% of the sample.

Ficoll-Paque density gradient centrifugation was the method used to isolate PBMCs. Study-wide conclusions, independent of this receptor: Only a couple of mild cases were covered by the study, and larger cohorts that include severe cases with pre-infection samples were considered necessary. The second-wave clones that peaked on day 37 were not confirmed to be SARS-CoV-2 specific. From day 15 to 85, contracting clones showed balanced CD4/CD8 phenotypes, whereas a second wave of clones that expanded from day 15 to 37 leaned towards CD4+. Contracting CD4+ clones were located mainly in the CM and EM memory subsets, whereas CD8+ clones were found to be enriched in EMRA. Some responding clones were detected in pre-infection memory, which suggested that pre-existing cross-reactive memory T cells had joined the SARS-CoV-2 response.

This sequence originates from an adult woman who had mild COVID-19 (a few samples of this study predate the infection). The sample titles of this study are shuffled in the database, so cell type and time point are left out; the donor was told from shared clones. Sequenced material: PBMCs or a T cell subset sorted from them (not recorded which). The chain employs TRBV25-1 and TRBJ1-3; confidence is insufficient to name the D gene. The nucleotide sequence is given as TGTGCCAGCAGTGAATCAGCGGGGTCGCAAGGAAACACCATATATTTT. The resulting protein is CASSESAGSQGNTIYF.